This passage covers 27 T cell receptor beta chains from one sample sequenced in a study of cytomegalovirus exposure and HLA in healthy donors (dated by TCRdb to between 2016 and 2019). Receptor amplification or capture employed the immunoSEQ multiplex PCR assay. TCRdb obtained this table from immuneACCESS and retained in-frame rearrangements with V and J assigned. These tables miss some clones; where compared with another copy, unresolved V genes account for less than half of the shortfall, and the remainder is unexplained. The sample has 50,000 to 70,000 clones on record, roughly 94% of them singletons. The ten largest clones take up almost 6% of the sample. The sequenced sample was PBMCs. The receptors stem from a young woman in good health and CMV-seropositive.

This clone was counted a few times. This chain connects TRBV28 to TRBJ2-7; tentatively, D is TRBD1 (5 bases). Trimming removed 6 bases at V and 4 bases at J, with 13 bases between. The CDR3 loop spans 13 amino acids. Germline V gives CDR1 MDHEN, CDR2 SYDVKM. The DNA of the CDR3 is TGTGCCAGCAGCATAAGGGGTCTATACGAGCAGTACTTC. Its translation: CASSIRGLYEQYF. The variable domain in full, with the rest retrieved from reference TRBV28 and TRBJ2-7, is DVKVTQSSRYLVKRTGEKVFLECVQDMDHENMFWYRQDPGLGLRLIYFSYDVKMKEKGDIPEGYSVSREKKERFSLILESASTNQTSMYLCASSIRGLYEQYFGPGTRLTVT.

The genes are TRBV7-3 and TRBJ2-4; D might be TRBD1 (5 bases). This CDR3 comprises 13 residues. Trimming shortened V by 2 bases and J by 9 bases, and 11 bases separated the two germline ends. Germline-derived CDR1 and CDR2 are SGHTA and FQGTGA. The CDR3 sequence is CASSLGQGGIQYF. CDR3 DNA sequence: TGTGCCAGCAGCTTAGGGCAGGGTGGCATTCAGTACTTC.

V gene TRBV7-3 combines with J gene TRBJ2-7; weak D call: TRBD2 (6 bases). The CDR3 sequence is 15 residues long. The germline gives CDR1 SGHTA, CDR2 FQGTGA. V was cut by 5 bases and J by 6 bases, with 20 bases left in between. CDR3 in DNA: TGTGCCAGCAGCGCATCCCCCCCGGGGGTGGGCGAGCAGTACTTC. This encodes CASSASPPGVGEQYF.

This clone has only one observation. CDR3 residues: CASNTGYSGEKLFF. The CDR3 nucleotides read TGTGCCAGTAATACAGGCTATTCGGGTGAAAAACTGTTTTTT. This chain connects TRBV18 to TRBJ1-4; TRBD1 is a possible D gene (5 bases). V shed 9 bases and J shed 7 bases, with 18 bases lying between them. Germline loops: CDR1 KGHSH, CDR2 LQKENI. This CDR3 is built from 14 residues.

The chain couples TRBV29-1 to TRBJ2-7; 9 positions agree with TRBD1. The CDR3 spans 15 residues. V shed 1 base, J shed 2 bases, and the junction held 6 bases outside the gene matches. The germline CDR1 and CDR2 sequences are SQVTM and ANQGSEA. The CDR3: CSVEGGRTGAYEQYF. The DNA of the CDR3 is TGCAGCGTTGAAGGGGGGAGGACAGGGGCCTACGAGCAGTACTTC.

The J gene is TRBJ1-2, the V gene TRBV27; 9 nucleotides line up with TRBD1. Germline trimming cut 5 bases from V and 2 bases from J; bases unmatched to any gene: 6. There are 15 residues in the CDR3. The germline gives CDR1 MNHEY, CDR2 SMNVEV (reference sequence). CDR3: CASSNPDRGNYGYTF. The CDR3, as DNA: TGTGCCAGCAGTAACCCCGACAGGGGGAACTATGGCTACACCTTC.

The V and J genes are TRBV1 and TRBJ2-7; the tabulated D call, TRBD2, remains unverified against the DNA. TRBV1 is recorded as a pseudogene. This CDR3 is built from 16 residues. CDR3 loop: CTSSRVWLAGSHEQYF. The CDR3 DNA reads TGCACCAGCAGCCGCGTGTGGCTAGCGGGAAGCCACGAGCAGTACTTC.

This chain joins TRBV6-6 and TRBJ1-5, with D tentatively TRBD1 (5 bases). The CDR3 consists of 16 residues. The ends were cut back, 2 bases at V and 0 bases at J, with 11 bases in the middle. Looked up from germline, CDR1 is MNHNY and CDR2 is SVGAGI (reference sequence). CDR3 nucleotides: TGTGCCAGCAGTTACGGCTACAGGAATAGCAATCAGCCCCAGCATTTT. Translated: CASSYGYRNSNQPQHF.

In this sample, this clone turned up once. The chain couples TRBV29-1 to TRBJ1-3; TRBD1 agrees at 9 bases. Germline trimming cut 6 bases from V and 0 bases from J; bases unmatched to any gene: 6. The CDR3 extends over 15 amino acids. The germline gives CDR1 SQVTM, CDR2 ANQGSEA. DNA of the CDR3: TGCAGCGTGGGGACAGGGACCACCTCTGGAAACACCATATATTTT. This codes for CSVGTGTTSGNTIYF.

This clone came up once. The CDR3 DNA is TGTGCCAGCAGCATGGGAGGGGGTTTCTATGGCTACACCTTC. Translation gives CASSMGGGFYGYTF. The genes are TRBV27 and TRBJ1-2, with D possibly matching TRBD1 (6 bases). V lost 6 bases, J lost 4 bases, and 15 bases lay in between. CDR3 length: 14 residues. Germline CDR1 MNHEY, CDR2 SMNVEV (reference sequence).

This chain connects TRBV28 to TRBJ2-1; tentative D call: TRBD2 (5 bases). The CDR3 runs to 13 residues. Germline CDR1 MDHEN, CDR2 SYDVKM. V lost 8 bases, J lost 1 base, and 9 bases lay in between. CDR3 region: CASGSGSYNEQFF. The CDR3 DNA follows: TGTGCCAGCGGGAGTGGGTCCTACAATGAGCAGTTCTTC.

The V and J genes are TRBV2 and TRBJ1-5; D is uncertain. CDR1 and CDR2 from the germline V gene are SNHLY and FYNNEI. This CDR3 is 15 amino acids long. Trimming took off 5 bases at V and 0 bases at J, with 11 bases between the two ends. The CDR3 region has the DNA TGTGCCAGCAGTCGGGATCGGTATAGCAATCAGCCCCAGCATTTT. Its translation: CASSRDRYSNQPQHF.

The chain couples TRBV7-9 to TRBJ2-5; TRBD2 is a possible D gene (6 bases). This CDR3 contains 15 residues. V was shortened by 5 bases and J by 4 bases, with 17 bases between the two germline ends. From germline, CDR1 is SEHNR and CDR2 FQNEAQ (reference sequence). The DNA for the CDR3 is TGTGCCAGCAGCCTCTACGGAGGGATGGGAGAGACCCAGTACTTC. Amino acid sequence: CASSLYGGMGETQYF.

The chain carries TRBV20-1 and TRBJ2-7; D call uncertain. Germline V CDR1 and CDR2: DFQATT, SNEGSKA (reference sequence). The CDR3 sequence is 11 residues long. V lost 4 bases and J 2 bases, leaving 6 bases between the germline ends. The CDR3 loop is CSAIDTYEQYF. Written as DNA, the CDR3 is TGCAGTGCTATTGACACCTACGAGCAGTACTTC.

The chain links TRBV11-2 to TRBJ2-7, with TRBD2 as a possible D gene (5 bases). Germline V gene sequence: CDR1 SGHAT, CDR2 FQNNGV. This CDR3 is 16 amino acids long. V lost 2 bases and J 5 bases, leaving 19 bases between the germline ends. CDR3 residues: CASSLSSGGFVNEQYF. CDR3 coding DNA: TGTGCCAGCAGCTTAAGCTCCGGCGGGTTCGTTAACGAGCAGTACTTC.

The V call is TRBV5-8, the J call TRBJ2-3; 7 bases agree with TRBD2. Trimming removed 4 bases from V and 4 bases from J; junction bases left unmatched: 9. This CDR3 is built from 15 residues. Germline values: CDR1 SGHTS, CDR2 YDEGEE. CDR3 in DNA: TGTGCCAGCAGCATAGGACTAGAGGGCCCAGATACGCAGTATTTT. Translation gives CASSIGLEGPDTQYF.

The V call is TRBV18, the J call TRBJ2-7, with D uncertain. The germline gives CDR1 KGHSH, CDR2 LQKENI. The CDR3 runs 15 residues. The germline V and J ends were trimmed by 3 bases and 7 bases, with 19 bases remaining between them. This CDR3 reads CASSPLGEAVSEQYF. The CDR3 region has the DNA TGTGCCAGCTCACCCTTAGGAGAGGCGGTCTCGGAGCAGTACTTC.

This rearrangement joins TRBV4-1 to TRBJ2-7; tentative D call: TRBD2 (5 bases). Germline lookup yields CDR1 MGHRA and CDR2 YSYEKL. V lost 1 base and J lost 3, with 13 bases in between. The CDR3 length is 15 residues. The CDR3 is CASSQGETDVYEQYF. The CDR3 nucleotides read TGCGCCAGCAGCCAAGGGGAGACGGACGTCTACGAGCAGTACTTC.

The CDR3 nucleotides read TGTGCCAGCAGCCAAGATCGTGGGGACAGGTCCTACTATGGCTACACCTTC. Amino acid sequence: CASSQDRGDRSYYGYTF. The chain is built from TRBV4-2 and TRBJ1-2, with TRBD1 matching over 8 bases. J lost 3 bases, V lost 0 bases, and 9 bases had no gene match. This CDR3 comprises 17 residues. Germline CDR1 reads LGHNA; CDR2 reads YNFKEQ.

This chain links TRBV5-5 with TRBJ2-7; D is possibly TRBD1 (6 bases). Germline V gene lookup returns CDR1 SGHKS and CDR2 YYEKEE (reference sequence). V was cut by 0 bases and J by 6 bases, with 13 bases left in between. The CDR3 runs 14 residues. The CDR3 reads CASSLEQGKGEQYF. CDR3 bases: TGTGCCAGCAGCTTGGAACAGGGTAAGGGCGAGCAGTACTTC.

This chain joins TRBV28 and TRBJ2-1; 12 nucleotides agree with TRBD2. Trimming took 8 bases from V and 0 from J; bases not matched to a gene: 5. CDR1 MDHEN and CDR2 SYDVKM come from the germline V gene. The CDR3 consists of 16 residues. The CDR3 DNA reads TGTGCCAGCCTGACTAGCGGGAGTAACTCCTACAATGAGCAGTTCTTC. Amino acid sequence: CASLTSGSNSYNEQFF. The full variable domain, in which reference TRBV28 and TRBJ2-1 provide the parts outside the CDR3, is DVKVTQSSRYLVKRTGEKVFLECVQDMDHENMFWYRQDPGLGLRLIYFSYDVKMKEKGDIPEGYSVSREKKERFSLILESASTNQTSMYLCASLTSGSNSYNEQFFGPGTRLTVL.

The V and J genes are TRBV7-6 and TRBJ2-7, with 11 positions matching TRBD1. This CDR3 has 14 amino acids. Trimming cost V 5 bases and J 6 bases; bases outside gene matches: 6. Germline V gene data show CDR1 as SGHVS and CDR2 as FNYEAQ. This chain's CDR3 is CASSLGQGGGEQYF. The CDR3 region has the DNA TGTGCCAGCAGCCTGGGACAGGGGGGTGGCGAGCAGTACTTC.

This chain links TRBV6-5 with TRBJ2-5; 7 nucleotides agree with TRBD1. CDR3 length equals 15 residues. V was pared by 3 bases and J by 4 bases, with 8 bases of the junction left unmatched. The germline V gene encodes CDR1 MNHEY and CDR2 SVGAGI. The CDR3 DNA is TGTGCCAGCAGTTATGGGACAGCCTTTGGAGAGACCCAGTACTTC. It codes for CASSYGTAFGETQYF.

This rearrangement joins TRBV4-3 to TRBJ1-1, with a weak D call TRBD1 (6 bases). The CDR3 runs to 16 residues. Germline lookup yields CDR1 LGHNA and CDR2 YSLEER. V was shortened by 1 base and J by 1 base, with 13 bases between the two germline ends. The CDR3 DNA reads as TGCGCCAGCAGCCAAGGACTACAGGGTGCGAACACTGAAGCTTTCTTT. It specifies CASSQGLQGANTEAFF.

The V call is TRBV7-2, the J call TRBJ2-1; D is perhaps TRBD1 (7 bases). Germline values: CDR1 SGHTA, CDR2 FQGNSA. V lost 2 bases, J lost 10 bases, and 18 bases lay in between. This CDR3 region has 15 residues. Here the CDR3 reads CASSLNPGGRWEQFF. CDR3 DNA sequence: TGTGCCAGCAGCTTAAATCCAGGGGGGCGGTGGGAGCAGTTCTTC.

This chain connects TRBV2 to TRBJ1-2, with a possible D match to TRBD1 (5 bases). CDR1 is SNHLY and CDR2 is FYNNEI in the germline V gene. Trimming removed 7 bases from V and 6 bases from J, with 21 bases in between. This CDR3 comprises 15 residues. The CDR3, as DNA: TGTGCCAGCAACGAAAGGGAAGGGGCCTCACATGGCTACACCTTC. Translation gives CASNEREGASHGYTF.

This chain uses TRBV19 with TRBJ2-1; D gene unclear. Germline V lookup: CDR1 LNHDA, CDR2 SQIVND (reference sequence). The V end was cut by 1 base, the J end by 15 bases, with 10 bases between. The CDR3 spans 11 residues. The CDR3 DNA sequence: TGTGCCAGTAGTATAGGAGGAGCGAGGTTCTTC. This codes for CASSIGGARFF.